This section outlines one T cell receptor (beta chain) sequence together with its context. The antigen is unknown. This record comes from a study of T-cell reconstitution after alpha-beta-depleted transplantation in children. Study outcomes and limitations: T-cell counts and diversity were attributed mostly to newly produced T cells one year after transplant. Reportedly, only several hundred clones from non-depleted graft cells drove alpha-beta T-cell counts at about two months.

TCRbeta library construction was performed incorporating unique molecular identifiers. One entry per CDR3 protein, called by TCRdb with MiXCR from the PCR reads. The data show approximately 500,000 distinct CDR3 sequences, 27% seen once. Material: PBMCs, obtained before TCRalphabeta/CD19-depleted stem cell transplant. The receptor comes from a boy under two years old with Wiskott-Aldrich syndrome, due to receive a stem cell transplant.

This CDR3 is CSVGLEAQNVLTF. CDR3 DNA: TGCAGTGTAGGATTGGAGGCTCAGAACGTCCTGACTTTC. The J gene is TRBJ2-6, the V gene TRBV20-1, with a possible D match to TRBD2 (5 bases). The CDR3 spans 13 residues. V dropped 7 bases and J dropped 10 bases, with 17 bases sitting between them. Germline CDR1 DFQATT, CDR2 SNEGSKA (reference sequence).